Following are 17 T cell receptor beta chains from one sample sequenced in a study of cytomegalovirus exposure and HLA in healthy donors. In the PCR, 60 Vbeta and 13 Jbeta primers were used. Here immunoSEQ multiplex PCR was the method, and the copy in TCRdb shows in-frame clones only, minus some. Among some 160,000 clones listed, about 82% were seen once. The sample consisted of PBMCs. These receptors all come from a male donor in good health and CMV-seronegative.

V usage is TRBV11-1 and J usage is TRBJ2-2, with D possibly being TRBD1 (5 bases). CDR1 and CDR2 (germline): SGHAT, FQDESV (reference sequence). V lost 3 bases and J 4 bases, leaving 18 bases between the germline ends. This CDR3 has 17 amino acids. CDR3 residues: CASSLRWGRVGTGELFF. CDR3 sequence (DNA): TGTGCCAGCAGCTTGAGATGGGGCAGGGTCGGCACCGGGGAGCTGTTTTTT.

This chain uses TRBV6-1 with TRBJ2-1, with 9 bases that match TRBD1. After removal of 8 bases from V and 1 base from J, the junction contained 3 bases not matched to a gene. The CDR3 runs to 14 residues. Germline values: CDR1 MNHNS, CDR2 SASEGT. The DNA of the CDR3 is TGTGCCAGCGGGGACAGGGATTCCTACAATGAGCAGTTCTTC. Protein: CASGDRDSYNEQFF.

V and J are TRBV4-1 and TRBJ2-7; no definite D call. V lost 0 bases and J 3 bases, leaving 6 bases between the germline ends. CDR3 size: 13 residues. The germline gives CDR1 MGHRA, CDR2 YSYEKL. The CDR3, as DNA: TGCGCCAGCAGCCAAGACAGGAACTACGAGCAGTACTTC. Translated, it gives CASSQDRNYEQYF.

This chain connects TRBV19 to TRBJ2-5, with 13 positions matching TRBD2. This CDR3 has 17 amino acids. Germline-derived CDR1 and CDR2 are LNHDA and SQIVND (reference sequence). Germline trimming cut 3 bases from V and 1 base from J; bases unmatched to any gene: 5. The CDR3 DNA reads as TGTGCCAGTAGTATGGGACTAGCGGGGCTGTCCCAAGAGACCCAGTACTTC. It codes for CASSMGLAGLSQETQYF.

Only one count was recorded for this clone. The rearrangement joins TRBV4-2 to TRBJ2-7, with D hard to call. CDR1 LGHNA and CDR2 YNFKEQ come from the germline V gene. This CDR3 is built from 17 residues. V was cut by 0 bases and J by 2 bases, with 17 bases left in between. In DNA, the CDR3 is TGTGCCAGCAGCCAAGATCCCCAGGTAATGGGTACCTACGAGCAGTACTTC. It specifies CASSQDPQVMGTYEQYF.

The chain couples TRBV11-1 to TRBJ2-7; 7 bases match TRBD1. CDR1 and CDR2 (germline): SGHAT, FQDESV (reference sequence). After removal of 0 bases from V and 1 base from J, the junction contained 0 bases not matched to a gene. The CDR3 is 14 amino acids. The CDR3: CASSLAGQSYEQYF. The CDR3 bases are TGTGCCAGCAGCTTAGCGGGACAGTCCTACGAGCAGTACTTC.

The V gene is TRBV7-8, the J gene TRBJ1-5; no reliable D call. There are 15 residues in the CDR3. Trimming pared 3 bases from V and 1 base from J, leaving 10 bases between. Germline V gives CDR1 SGHVS, CDR2 FQNEAQ. This chain's CDR3 is CASSFVAGSNQPQHF. Here the CDR3 DNA reads TGTGCCAGCAGCTTTGTCGCGGGGAGCAATCAGCCCCAGCATTTT.

Written as DNA, the CDR3 is TGTGCCAGCAGCGTAGGTGGGGAAGGAGGTGAGCAGTACTTC. This codes for CASSVGGEGGEQYF. The chain is built from TRBV9 and TRBJ2-7; D might be TRBD2 (5 bases). The CDR3 contains 14 residues. Germline V gives CDR1 SGDLS, CDR2 YYNGEE. The V end lost 0 bases, the J end lost 7 bases, and 14 bases lay between the germline ends.

CDR3 sequence: CASSKVGGEACQQYF. In DNA, the CDR3 is TGTGCCAGCAGCAAAGTGGGGGGAGAAGCTTGCCAGCAGTACTTC. The V and J genes are TRBV21-1 and TRBJ2-7; the table assigns TRBD2, which was not confirmed against the DNA. TRBV21-1 is listed as a pseudogene. This CDR3 is built from 15 residues.

The chain has TRBV4-1 and TRBJ2-2, with D tentatively TRBD2 (6 bases). This CDR3 region has 17 residues. Per the germline V gene, CDR1 is MGHRA and CDR2 is YSYEKL. V lost 1 base to trimming and J lost 3 bases, with 15 bases between them. CDR3 loop: CASSQVGSGADTGELFF. CDR3 nucleotide sequence: TGCGCCAGCAGCCAAGTTGGATCGGGAGCGGACACCGGGGAGCTGTTTTTT.

This clone was found once. The chain joins TRBV27 to TRBJ1-6, with a tentative D call TRBD1 (5 bases). The CDR3 runs to 14 residues. Trimming took off 3 bases at V and 8 bases at J, with 11 bases between the two ends. The V gene's germline CDR1 is MNHEY and CDR2 SMNVEV (reference sequence). The CDR3 sequence: CASSFGATYSPLHF. CDR3 bases: TGTGCCAGCAGTTTTGGGGCCACCTATTCACCCCTCCACTTT.

The chain combines TRBV7-9 with TRBJ1-2; 8 bases agree with TRBD1. CDR1 and CDR2 (germline): SEHNR, FQNEAQ (reference sequence). V lost 1 base to trimming and J lost 2 bases; unmatched junction nucleotides: 3. This CDR3 is built from 15 residues. The CDR3 spells CASSLDQGANYGYTF. The CDR3 coding sequence is TGTGCCAGCAGCTTAGATCAGGGGGCGAACTATGGCTACACCTTC.

CDR3 in amino acids: CASSLRPTSPSGRDYEQYF. CDR3 DNA sequence: TGTGCCAGCAGCTTAAGGCCCACCTCCCCTAGCGGGAGGGACTACGAGCAGTACTTC. The chain employs TRBV11-2 and TRBJ2-7; 12 bases align to TRBD2. Germline CDR1 is SGHAT and CDR2 is FQNNGV. CDR3 length equals 19 residues. V lost 2 bases, J lost 3 bases, and 14 bases stayed unmatched.

This chain connects TRBV7-8 to TRBJ1-2, with no clear D. The CDR3 spans 13 residues. V was shortened by 2 bases and J by 4 bases, with 8 bases between the two germline ends. Germline V CDR1 and CDR2: SGHVS, FQNEAQ. The CDR3 coding sequence is TGTGCCAGCAGCTTACCAGGTTTCTATGGCTACACCTTC. This codes for CASSLPGFYGYTF.

V usage is TRBV21-1 and J usage is TRBJ1-1; the listed D gene, TRBD1, was not tested against the DNA. TRBV21-1 is designated a pseudogene. This CDR3 contains 13 residues. CDR3 DNA: TGTGCCAGCAGTGGGACAGGGGGCCCTGAAGCTTTCTTT. As protein: CASSGTGGPEAFF.

V is TRBV27 and J is TRBJ2-1; TRBD2 agrees at 15 bases. CDR1 MNHEY and CDR2 SMNVEV come from the germline V gene (reference sequence). The junction had 5 bases not matched to a gene; V was cut back by 5 bases and J by 0 bases. This CDR3 is 18 amino acids long. CDR3 sequence reads: CASSPGTSGRFSYNEQFF. CDR3 nucleotide sequence: TGTGCCAGCAGTCCCGGGACTAGCGGGAGGTTCTCCTACAATGAGCAGTTCTTC.

This clone was seen only once. V is TRBV10-3 and J is TRBJ2-3; tentatively, D is TRBD2 (6 bases). V shed 7 bases and J shed 1 base, with 12 bases lying between them. The CDR3 totals 14 residues. CDR1 ENHRY and CDR2 SYGVKD come from the germline V gene. The DNA of the CDR3 is TGTGCCATCATGTGGGGGGAGCGCACAGATACGCAGTATTTT. Encoded protein: CAIMWGERTDTQYF.